This entry lists 18 T cell receptor beta chains sequenced from one sample in a study of T-cell reconstitution after alpha-beta-depleted transplantation in children. The library targeted TCRbeta and was prepared with unique molecular identifiers. TCRdb fed the PCR reads into MiXCR, producing one record per CDR3 protein. The sample gives approximately 190,000 distinct CDR3 sequences, 8.4% of which show up once; 35% to 40% is in the top ten. This sample comprised PBMCs, mostly from graft donor cells, obtained 360 days after TCRalphabeta/CD19-depleted stem cell transplant. The origin of the receptors is a male patient aged 2-9 years who had a stem cell transplant for acute myeloid leukemia, so the T cells may come from the graft donor.

This clonotype has ten or more counts. The chain uses TRBV5-4 and TRBJ2-7; 7 positions agree with TRBD1. Germline V gives CDR1 SGHNT, CDR2 YYREEE (reference sequence). The CDR3 totals 12 residues. The CDR3 DNA is TGTGCCAGCAGTTTGGGACAGAGCGAGCAGTACGTC. This sequence encodes CASSLGQSEQYV.

V and J are TRBV23-1 and TRBJ1-5, with D possibly being TRBD1 (5 bases). TRBV23-1 belongs to the ORF category, with a function that is uncertain. The CDR3 has 17 amino acids. Between the trimmed V and J ends, which lost 2 bases and 1 base, there was a span of 15 bases. The DNA for the CDR3 is TGCGCCAGCAGTCAACAGGGCCCCCTAGGAAGCAATCAGCCCCAGCATTTT. It specifies CASSQQGPLGSNQPQHF.

V usage is TRBV7-9 and J usage is TRBJ2-3; D is unresolved. The CDR3 is made up of 12 amino acids. The germline V gene has CDR1 SEHNR and CDR2 FQNEAQ (reference sequence). V was cut by 7 bases and J by 4 bases, with 9 bases left in between. CDR3 sequence: CASKRAADTQYF. In DNA, the CDR3 is TGTGCCAGCAAGCGCGCGGCAGATACGCAGTATTTT.

At least ten counts were recorded for this clonotype. This CDR3 reads CAISDRMGLAGQEQYV. The CDR3 DNA reads TGTGCCATCAGCGATAGAATGGGACTAGCGGGTCAGGAGCAGTACGTC. The V call is TRBV10-3, the J call TRBJ2-7; 12 nucleotides agree with TRBD2. The germline V gene has CDR1 ENHRY and CDR2 SYGVKD. V gave up 6 bases and J gave up 7 bases; unmatched junction bases: 13. CDR3 length: 16 residues.

This clonotype was seen at least ten times. The genes are TRBV12-3 or TRBV12-4 and TRBJ2-7; D unresolved. The V and J ends lost 3 bases and 1 base respectively, with 10 bases between them. This CDR3 is built from 14 residues. Here the CDR3 reads CASSLVQKSYEQYF. In DNA form, the CDR3 reads TGTGCCAGCAGTTTGGTGCAGAAGTCCTACGAGCAGTACTTC.

The chain couples TRBV20-1 to TRBJ2-2; D possibly uses TRBD1 or TRBD2 (5 bases each). The germline V gene has CDR1 DFQATT and CDR2 SNEGSKA (reference sequence). The CDR3 consists of 15 residues. V lost 6 bases and J lost 1, with 15 bases in between. The CDR3 DNA reads TGCAGTGCGGCGACCGGGACCCTGAACACCGGGGAGCTGTTTTTT. Translating it yields CSAATGTLNTGELFF.

This sequence joins TRBV15 and TRBJ2-7; 8 bases agree with TRBD1. This CDR3 is built from 14 residues. V was clipped by 3 bases and J by 8 bases; unmatched bases: 9. Germline CDR1 and CDR2: LNHNV and YYDKDF (reference sequence). CDR3 sequence: CATSSLTTGEQQYV. The CDR3 DNA reads TGTGCCACCAGCAGTTTGACGACAGGGGAACAGCAGTACGTC.

The chain employs TRBV5-1 and TRBJ1-1; D gene ambiguous. V was shortened by 4 bases and J by 0 bases, with 10 bases between the two germline ends. The CDR3 is 14 residues long. CDR1 is SGHRS, CDR2 YFSETQ, per germline. The CDR3 protein is CASSPLNMNTEAFF. DNA for the CDR3: TGCGCCAGCAGCCCACTTAACATGAACACTGAAGCTTTCTTT. The full variable domain, rest sourced from reference TRBV5-1 and TRBJ1-1, is KAGVTQTPRYLIKTRGQQVTLSCSPISGHRSVSWYQQTPGQGLQFLFEYFSETQRNKGNFPGRFSGRQFSNSRSEMNVSTLELGDSALYLCASSPLNMNTEAFFGQGTRLTVV.

This clonotype was recorded at least ten times. The chain couples TRBV12-3 or TRBV12-4 to TRBJ2-2, with D possibly TRBD2 on 5 matching bases. V lost 7 bases and J 2 bases, leaving 8 bases between the germline ends. This CDR3 has 13 amino acids. CDR3: CASTRTNTGELFF. The CDR3 DNA follows: TGTGCCAGCACCCGGACTAACACCGGGGAGCTGTTTTTT.

The gene calls are TRBV10-3 and TRBJ2-7; 9 bases are shared with TRBD1. The CDR3 extends over 14 amino acids. Germline CDR1 is ENHRY and CDR2 is SYGVKD. V gave up 7 bases and J gave up 6 bases; unmatched junction bases: 10. The CDR3 DNA is TGTGCCATCAATAGGGATAACAGGGGGCCCGAGCAGTACTTC. It is translated as CAINRDNRGPEQYF.

The table lists this clonotype with many counts. The chain has TRBV5-1 and TRBJ2-7; the D is unclear. CDR3 length equals 14 residues. Trimming removed 0 bases at V and 9 bases at J, with 16 bases between. Germline values: CDR1 SGHRS, CDR2 YFSETQ. The CDR3 nucleotides read TGCGCCAGCAGCTTGGACGCGAGCGCAAATGGGCAGTACTTC. It specifies CASSLDASANGQYF.

This clonotype was found a few times. This chain joins TRBV18 and TRBJ2-7; 12 bases align to TRBD1. Germline V gene lookup returns CDR1 KGHSH and CDR2 LQKENI. The CDR3 runs to 14 residues. Losses at the gene ends were 4 bases for V and 6 bases for J; bases not matched to a gene: 4. The CDR3 here is CASSRWDRGREQYF. The CDR3 DNA is TGTGCCAGCTCACGCTGGGACAGGGGGCGCGAGCAGTACTTC.

V is TRBV20-1 and J is TRBJ1-4; D not resolved. The V gene's germline CDR1 is DFQATT and CDR2 SNEGSKA (reference sequence). This CDR3 spans 15 amino acids. V was pared by 6 bases and J by 8 bases, with 22 bases between. The CDR3 coding sequence is TGCAGTGCCATAAATCCGAAGGCGCAAGGCGAAAAACTGTTTTTT. Translating gives CSAINPKAQGEKLFF.

This clonotype has a handful of counts. The gene calls are TRBV7-3 and TRBJ2-1; TRBD2 matches at 9 bases. Germline CDR1 SGHTA, CDR2 FQGTGA. The trim removed 1 base at V and 5 bases at J, leaving 6 bases unmatched. The CDR3 consists of 16 residues. The CDR3 is CASSLSPSGGHNEQFF. In nucleotides, the CDR3 is TGTGCCAGCAGCTTAAGCCCCAGCGGGGGGCACAATGAGCAGTTCTTC. Together with reference TRBV7-3 and TRBJ2-1, the CDR3 gives the full variable domain: GAGVSQTPSNKVTEKGKYVELRCDPISGHTALYWYRQSLGQGPEFLIYFQGTGAADDSGLPNDRFFAVRPEGSVSTLKIQRTERGDSAVYLCASSLSPSGGHNEQFFGPGTRLTVL.

The table lists this clonotype with a few counts. The chain couples TRBV4-3 to TRBJ1-2; D unclear. CDR1 and CDR2 (germline): LGHNA, YSLEER. V lost 0 bases to trimming and J lost 3 bases, with 5 bases between them. The CDR3 contains 13 residues. CDR3 amino acids: CASSQDLDYGYTF. The CDR3 nucleotides read TGCGCCAGCAGCCAAGATTTGGACTATGGCTACACCTTC.

The chain uses TRBV12-3 or TRBV12-4 and TRBJ2-5; 8 bases are shared with TRBD1. V gave up 5 bases and J gave up 1 base; unmatched junction bases: 9. The CDR3 has 16 residues. The CDR3 loop reads CASSPRDRIVQETQYF. The CDR3 region has the DNA TGTGCCAGCAGTCCCCGGGACAGGATTGTCCAAGAGACCCAGTACTTC.

The chain has TRBV4-1 and TRBJ2-3; 13 bases map to TRBD2. J gave up 6 bases and V 4 bases, and 4 bases lay outside the gene matches. Germline lookup yields CDR1 MGHRA and CDR2 YSYEKL. This CDR3 spans 15 amino acids. The CDR3 bases are TGCGCCAGCAGCCTACTAGCGGGAGGGCCCGATACGCAGTATTTT. Translation: CASSLLAGGPDTQYF.

The genes are TRBV29-1 and TRBJ2-5; no clear D gene. This CDR3 has 13 residues. V dropped 7 bases and J dropped 4 bases, with 16 bases sitting between them. Per germline, CDR1 SQVTM and CDR2 ANQGSEA. The CDR3 protein is CSGQSRVGETQYF. The CDR3 region has the DNA TGCAGCGGCCAGAGTCGGGTGGGAGAGACCCAGTACTTC.